Shown below are 9 T cell receptor beta chains from a single sample sequenced in a study of early T cells in non-severe SARS-CoV-2 infection (TCRdb year 2021). Library construction relied on 5' RACE. Sequenced on a NextSeq 500. The public reads were quality trimmed at Q25 with fastp and then assembled into clones with MiXCR by TCRdb, keeping productive beta chains. Each CDR3 protein appears once, grouped with its most common genes and DNA. A total of tens of thousands of distinct CDR3 sequences appear in this sample, around 12% of them only once. Around 4.5% of the sample goes to the ten largest clones. Sequencing was carried out using whole blood. The receptors derive from an adult who was a healthcare worker with PCR-confirmed SARS-CoV-2 infection or an uninfected control (not recorded which).

This clonotype was seen many times. The chain uses TRBV29-1 and TRBJ1-1; tentative D call: TRBD1 (5 bases). V was clipped by 7 bases and J by 8 bases, with 17 bases between them. This CDR3 has 12 amino acids. Germline loops: CDR1 SQVTM, CDR2 ANQGSEA. In DNA, the CDR3 is TGCAGCGCCGTAGGGCAGGGAAGAGAAGCTTTCTTT. Translated, it gives CSAVGQGREAFF.

The chain employs TRBV15 and TRBJ2-1; 10 bases fit TRBD2. V trimming: 0 bases; J trimming: 5 bases; junction bases outside the gene matches: 7. Germline V gene sequence: CDR1 LNHNV, CDR2 YYDKDF (reference sequence). This CDR3 contains 17 residues. CDR3 in amino acids: CATSRDDGTSANNEQFF. CDR3 in DNA: TGTGCCACCAGCAGAGATGACGGGACTAGCGCGAACAATGAGCAGTTCTTC.

The chain joins TRBV9 to TRBJ2-5; no clear D gene. This CDR3 has 14 amino acids. V was clipped by 0 bases and J by 4 bases, with 10 bases between them. Germline loops: CDR1 SGDLS, CDR2 YYNGEE. CDR3 in amino acids: CASSVEGVRETQYF. The CDR3 bases are TGTGCCAGCAGCGTAGAAGGCGTCCGAGAGACCCAGTACTTC.

The table lists this clonotype with a count of one. CDR3 DNA sequence: TGCGCCAGCAGGTCGAACAGCTTCTACGAGCAGTACTTC. Translating it yields CASRSNSFYEQYF. The chain joins TRBV5-1 to TRBJ2-7; D unresolved. Germline-derived CDR1 and CDR2 are SGHRS and YFSETQ. The CDR3 spans 13 residues. V was cut by 5 bases and J by 3 bases, with 12 bases left in between.

This clonotype has ten or more counts. The rearrangement joins TRBV20-1 to TRBJ2-1; 14 nucleotides line up with TRBD2. This CDR3 spans 15 amino acids. Germline CDR1 reads DFQATT; CDR2 reads SNEGSKA (reference sequence). J was trimmed by 4 bases and V by 4 bases; bases with no gene match: 3. CDR3 nucleotide sequence: TGCAGTGCTATTCGACTAGCGGGGGGGTACAATGAGCAGTTCTTC. Amino acid sequence: CSAIRLAGGYNEQFF.

This clonotype has more than one count but fewer than ten. This chain joins TRBV12-3 or TRBV12-4 and TRBJ1-2, with 10 bases matching TRBD1. J was trimmed by 4 bases and V by 5 bases; bases with no gene match: 7. This CDR3 region has 15 residues. This chain's CDR3 is CASSPGTGVSYGYTF. CDR3 DNA sequence: TGTGCCAGCAGTCCCGGGACAGGGGTCTCCTATGGCTACACCTTC.

The table lists this clonotype with a few counts. The chain couples TRBV28 to TRBJ1-6; 11 nucleotides line up with TRBD1. The length of the CDR3 is 14 residues. V lost 7 bases and J lost 10; bases outside the gene matches: 6. Germline CDR1 is MDHEN and CDR2 is SYDVKM. The CDR3, as DNA: TGTGCCAGCACGGGACAGGGGGATGGGTCACCCCTCCACTTT. It codes for CASTGQGDGSPLHF.

This clonotype was found many times. The chain combines TRBV7-6 with TRBJ2-2; TRBD2 agrees at 7 bases. Germline CDR1 reads SGHVS; CDR2 reads FNYEAQ. The CDR3 totals 13 residues. V gave up 1 base and J gave up 7 bases; unmatched junction bases: 0. The CDR3 nucleotides are TGTGCCAGCAGCTTAGGGACTAGCGGGGAGCTGTTTTTT. Its translation: CASSLGTSGELFF.

On this clonotype: A much larger clone sits a single nucleotide away, making a read error possible. The V and J genes are TRBV7-9 and TRBJ1-2; D perhaps matches TRBD1 (6 bases). Germline values: CDR1 SEHNR, CDR2 FQNEAQ (reference sequence). This CDR3 contains 14 residues. The CDR3 nucleotides are TGTGCCAGCAGCATCGAGGGGGTCGGACATGGCTACGCCTTC. As protein: CASSIEGVGHGYAF.